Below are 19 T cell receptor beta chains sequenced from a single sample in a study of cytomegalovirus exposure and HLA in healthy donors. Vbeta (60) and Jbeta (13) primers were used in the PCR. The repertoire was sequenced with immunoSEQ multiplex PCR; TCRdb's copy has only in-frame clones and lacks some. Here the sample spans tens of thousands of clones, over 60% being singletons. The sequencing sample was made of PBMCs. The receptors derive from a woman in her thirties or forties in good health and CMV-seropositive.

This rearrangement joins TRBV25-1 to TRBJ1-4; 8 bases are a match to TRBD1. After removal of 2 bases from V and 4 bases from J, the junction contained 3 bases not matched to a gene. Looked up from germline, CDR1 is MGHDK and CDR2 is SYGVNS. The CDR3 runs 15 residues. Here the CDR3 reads CASSERDRSNEKLFF. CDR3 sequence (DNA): TGTGCCAGCAGTGAAAGGGACAGGAGTAATGAAAAACTGTTTTTT.

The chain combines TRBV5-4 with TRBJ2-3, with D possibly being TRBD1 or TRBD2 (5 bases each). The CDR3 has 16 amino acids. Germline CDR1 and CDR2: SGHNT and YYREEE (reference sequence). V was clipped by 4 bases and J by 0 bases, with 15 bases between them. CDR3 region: CASSMGPRVSTDTQYF. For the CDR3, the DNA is TGTGCCAGCAGCATGGGACCGCGGGTCAGCACAGATACGCAGTATTTT.

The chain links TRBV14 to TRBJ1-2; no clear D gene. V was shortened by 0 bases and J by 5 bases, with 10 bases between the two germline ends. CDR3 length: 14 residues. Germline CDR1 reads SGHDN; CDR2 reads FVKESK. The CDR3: CASSQDAQPYGYTF. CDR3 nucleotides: TGTGCCAGCAGCCAAGATGCACAGCCTTATGGCTACACCTTC.

The CDR3 spells CASSFESSGANTEAFF. CDR3 sequence (DNA): TGTGCCAGCAGCTTCGAATCGTCAGGGGCGAACACTGAAGCTTTCTTT. The J gene is TRBJ1-1, the V gene TRBV13; D is perhaps TRBD1 (6 bases). This CDR3 has 16 residues. The V gene's germline CDR1 is PRHDT and CDR2 FYEKMQ (reference sequence). V gave up 3 bases and J gave up 1 base, with 15 bases separating them.

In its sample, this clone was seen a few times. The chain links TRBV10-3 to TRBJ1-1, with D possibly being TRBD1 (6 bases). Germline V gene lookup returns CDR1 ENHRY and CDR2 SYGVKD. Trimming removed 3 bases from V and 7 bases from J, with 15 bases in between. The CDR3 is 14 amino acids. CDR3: CAISEGRDNLEAFF. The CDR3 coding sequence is TGTGCCATCAGTGAAGGCAGGGACAACCTTGAAGCTTTCTTT.

The CDR3 region is CASSLDPSNSEQFF. CDR3 nucleotide sequence: TGTGCCAGCAGCTTAGATCCTAGTAATTCTGAGCAGTTCTTC. The chain carries TRBV7-9 and TRBJ2-1; D ambiguous. V shed 1 base and J shed 9 bases, with 13 bases lying between them. This CDR3 comprises 14 residues. In germline, CDR1 is SEHNR, CDR2 FQNEAQ (reference sequence). The full variable domain, completed using reference TRBV7-9 and TRBJ2-1, is DTGVSQNPRHKITKRGQNVTFRCDPISEHNRLYWYRQTLGQGPEFLTYFQNEAQLEKSRLLSDRFSAERPKGSFSTLEIQRTEQGDSAMYLCASSLDPSNSEQFFGPGTRLTVL.

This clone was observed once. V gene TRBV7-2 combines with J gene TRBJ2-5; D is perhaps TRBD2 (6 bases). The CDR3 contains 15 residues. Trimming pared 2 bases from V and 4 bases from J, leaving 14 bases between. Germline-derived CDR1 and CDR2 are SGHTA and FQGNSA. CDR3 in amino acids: CASSLISGVGETQYF. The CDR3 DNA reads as TGTGCCAGCAGCTTAATTTCGGGAGTGGGAGAGACCCAGTACTTC.

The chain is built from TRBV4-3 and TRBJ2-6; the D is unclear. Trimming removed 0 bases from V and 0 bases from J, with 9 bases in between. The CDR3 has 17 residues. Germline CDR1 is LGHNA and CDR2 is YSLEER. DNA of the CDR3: TGCGCCAGCAGCCAAGATCTTAGTCGCTCTGGGGCCAACGTCCTGACTTTC. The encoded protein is CASSQDLSRSGANVLTF.

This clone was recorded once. The CDR3 DNA reads as TGTGCCAGCTCACCCTGGACAGGGTACGAGACCCAGTACTTC. This translates into CASSPWTGYETQYF. The rearrangement links TRBV18 to TRBJ2-5; 8 positions match TRBD1. CDR3 size: 14 residues. Germline loops: CDR1 KGHSH, CDR2 LQKENI. With V trimmed by 3 bases and J by 5 bases, 5 bases remained unmatched.

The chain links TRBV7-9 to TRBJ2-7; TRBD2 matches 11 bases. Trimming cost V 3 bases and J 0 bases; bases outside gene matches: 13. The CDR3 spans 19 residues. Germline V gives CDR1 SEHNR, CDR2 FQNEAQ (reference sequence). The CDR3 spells CASSLRGPETSGNSYEQYF. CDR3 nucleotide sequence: TGTGCCAGCAGCTTGCGGGGGCCCGAGACTAGCGGGAACTCCTACGAGCAGTACTTC. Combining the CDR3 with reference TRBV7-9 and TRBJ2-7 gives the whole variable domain DTGVSQNPRHKITKRGQNVTFRCDPISEHNRLYWYRQTLGQGPEFLTYFQNEAQLEKSRLLSDRFSAERPKGSFSTLEIQRTEQGDSAMYLCASSLRGPETSGNSYEQYFGPGTRLTVT.

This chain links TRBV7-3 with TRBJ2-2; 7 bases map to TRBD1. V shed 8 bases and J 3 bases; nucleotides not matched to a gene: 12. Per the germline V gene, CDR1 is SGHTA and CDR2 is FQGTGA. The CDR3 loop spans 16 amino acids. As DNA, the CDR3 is TGTGCCAGCGGAACAAAGACAGGGAAGTACACCGGGGAGCTGTTTTTT. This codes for CASGTKTGKYTGELFF.

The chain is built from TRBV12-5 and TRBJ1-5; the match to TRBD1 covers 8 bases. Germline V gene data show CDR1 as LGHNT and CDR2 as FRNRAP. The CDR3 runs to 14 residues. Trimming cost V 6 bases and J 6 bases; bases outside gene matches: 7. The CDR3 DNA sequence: TGTGCTAGTGGCCCTTCAGGGGGCGGTCAGCCCCAGCATTTT. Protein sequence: CASGPSGGGQPQHF.

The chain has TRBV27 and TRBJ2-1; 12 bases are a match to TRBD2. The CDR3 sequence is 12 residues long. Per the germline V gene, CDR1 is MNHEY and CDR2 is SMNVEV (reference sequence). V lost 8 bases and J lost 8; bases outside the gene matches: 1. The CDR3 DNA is TGTGCCAGCGGGACTAGCGGGTATGAGCAGTTCTTC. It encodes CASGTSGYEQFF.

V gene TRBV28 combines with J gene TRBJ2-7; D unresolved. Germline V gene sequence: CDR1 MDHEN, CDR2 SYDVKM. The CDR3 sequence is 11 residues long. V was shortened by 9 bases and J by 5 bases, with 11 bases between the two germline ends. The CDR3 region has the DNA TGTGCCAGTCGATTTTTAGACGAGCAGTACTTC. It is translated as CASRFLDEQYF.

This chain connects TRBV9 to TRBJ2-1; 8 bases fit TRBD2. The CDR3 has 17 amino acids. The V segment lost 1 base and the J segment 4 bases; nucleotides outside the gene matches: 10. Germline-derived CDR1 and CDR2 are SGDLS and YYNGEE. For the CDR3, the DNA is TGTGCCAGCAGCGTAACCCGGACTAGCAGATATTACAATGAGCAGTTCTTC. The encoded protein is CASSVTRTSRYYNEQFF.

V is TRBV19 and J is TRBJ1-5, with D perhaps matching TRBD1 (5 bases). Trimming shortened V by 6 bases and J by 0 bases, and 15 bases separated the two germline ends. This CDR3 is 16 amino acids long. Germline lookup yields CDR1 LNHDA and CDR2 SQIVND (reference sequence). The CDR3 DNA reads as TGTGCCAGTAGGGGGCGGACACCTTATAGCAATCAGCCCCAGCATTTT. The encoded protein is CASRGRTPYSNQPQHF. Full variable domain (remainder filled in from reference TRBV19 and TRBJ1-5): DGGITQSPKYLFRKEGQNVTLSCEQNLNHDAMYWYRQDPGQGLRLIYYSQIVNDFQKGDIAEGYSVSREKKESFPLTVTSAQKNPTAFYLCASRGRTPYSNQPQHFGDGTRLSIL.

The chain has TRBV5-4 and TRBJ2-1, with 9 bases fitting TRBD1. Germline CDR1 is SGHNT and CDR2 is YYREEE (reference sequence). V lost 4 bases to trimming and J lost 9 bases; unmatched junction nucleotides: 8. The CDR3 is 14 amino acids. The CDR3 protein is CASSTRDRAGEQFF. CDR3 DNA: TGTGCCAGCAGCACTCGGGACAGGGCAGGTGAGCAGTTCTTC.

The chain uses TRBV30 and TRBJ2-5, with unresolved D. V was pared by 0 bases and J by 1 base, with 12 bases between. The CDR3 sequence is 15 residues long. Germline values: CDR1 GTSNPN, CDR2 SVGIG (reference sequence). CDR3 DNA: TGTGCCTGGAGTGTACTGATCGGAGCCCAAGAGACCCAGTACTTC. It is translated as CAWSVLIGAQETQYF.

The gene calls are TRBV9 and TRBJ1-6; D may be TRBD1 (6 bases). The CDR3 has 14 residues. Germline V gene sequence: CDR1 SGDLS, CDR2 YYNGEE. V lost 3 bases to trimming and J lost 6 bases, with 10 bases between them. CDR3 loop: CASSGQAINSPLHF. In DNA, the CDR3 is TGTGCCAGCAGCGGACAGGCTATTAATTCACCCCTCCACTTT.